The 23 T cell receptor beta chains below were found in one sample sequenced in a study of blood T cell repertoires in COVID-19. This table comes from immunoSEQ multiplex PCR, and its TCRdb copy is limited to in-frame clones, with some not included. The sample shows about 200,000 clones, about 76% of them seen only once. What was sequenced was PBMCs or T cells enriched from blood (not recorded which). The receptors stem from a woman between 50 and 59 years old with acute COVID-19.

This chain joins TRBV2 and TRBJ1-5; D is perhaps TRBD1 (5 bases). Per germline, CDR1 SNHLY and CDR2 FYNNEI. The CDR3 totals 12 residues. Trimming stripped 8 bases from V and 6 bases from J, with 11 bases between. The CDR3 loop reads CASAQGLQPQHF. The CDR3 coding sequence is TGTGCCAGCGCGCAGGGACTTCAGCCCCAGCATTTT.

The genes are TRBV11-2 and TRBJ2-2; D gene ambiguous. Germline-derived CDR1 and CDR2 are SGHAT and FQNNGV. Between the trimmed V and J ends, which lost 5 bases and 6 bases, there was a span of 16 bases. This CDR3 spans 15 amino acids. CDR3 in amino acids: CASSRITNEAGELFF. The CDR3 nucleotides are TGTGCCAGCAGCCGAATAACAAACGAGGCCGGGGAGCTGTTTTTT.

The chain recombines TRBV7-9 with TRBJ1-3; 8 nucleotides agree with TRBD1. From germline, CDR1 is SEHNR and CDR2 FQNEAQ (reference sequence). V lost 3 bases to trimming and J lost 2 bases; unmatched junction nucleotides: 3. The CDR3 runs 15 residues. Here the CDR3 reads CASSFETGAGNTIYF. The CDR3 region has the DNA TGTGCCAGCAGCTTCGAGACAGGGGCTGGAAACACCATATATTTT.

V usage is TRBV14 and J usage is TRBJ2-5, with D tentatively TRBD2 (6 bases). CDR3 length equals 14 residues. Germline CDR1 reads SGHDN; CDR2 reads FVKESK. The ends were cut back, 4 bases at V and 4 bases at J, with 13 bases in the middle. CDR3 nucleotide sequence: TGTGCCAGCAGCCCCCTCCGGGAGACAGAGACCCAGTACTTC. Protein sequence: CASSPLRETETQYF.

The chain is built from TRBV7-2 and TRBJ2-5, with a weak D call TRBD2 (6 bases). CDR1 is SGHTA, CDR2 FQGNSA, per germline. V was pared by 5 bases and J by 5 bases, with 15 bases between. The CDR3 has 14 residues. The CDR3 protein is CASSHGAGWETQYF. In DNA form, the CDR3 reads TGTGCCAGCAGCCACGGGGCGGGATGGGAGACCCAGTACTTC.

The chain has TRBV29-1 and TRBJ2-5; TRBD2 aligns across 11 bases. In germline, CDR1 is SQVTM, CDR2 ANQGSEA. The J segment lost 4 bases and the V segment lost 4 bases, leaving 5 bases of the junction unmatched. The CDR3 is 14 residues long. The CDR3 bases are TGCAGCGTTGTAGGTAGCGGGGGGGGAGAGACCCAGTACTTC. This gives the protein CSVVGSGGGETQYF. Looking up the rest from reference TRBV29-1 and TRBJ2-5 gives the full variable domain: SAVISQKPSRDICQRGTSLTIQCQVDSQVTMMFWYRQQPGQSLTLIATANQGSEATYESGFVIDKFPISRPNLTFSTLTVSNMSPEDSSIYLCSVVGSGGGETQYFGPGTRLLVL.

The DNA of the CDR3 is TGTGCCAGCAGCCAAGTCCGTAGCGGGGGAAAAGAGACCCAGTACTTC. This encodes CASSQVRSGGKETQYF. This chain uses TRBV3-1 (or the pseudogene TRBV3-2) with TRBJ2-5; 9 nucleotides match TRBD2. The germline CDR1 and CDR2 sequences are LGHDT and YNNKEL (reference sequence). This CDR3 has 16 amino acids. The V gene end was trimmed by 1 base and the J gene end by 3 bases; junction bases not matched to a gene: 6.

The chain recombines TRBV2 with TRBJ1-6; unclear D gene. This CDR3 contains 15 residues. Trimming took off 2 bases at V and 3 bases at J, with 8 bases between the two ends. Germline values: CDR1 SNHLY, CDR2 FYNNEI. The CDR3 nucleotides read TGTGCCAGCAGTGAACGGGGAGGCTATAATTCACCCCTCCACTTT. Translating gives CASSERGGYNSPLHF.

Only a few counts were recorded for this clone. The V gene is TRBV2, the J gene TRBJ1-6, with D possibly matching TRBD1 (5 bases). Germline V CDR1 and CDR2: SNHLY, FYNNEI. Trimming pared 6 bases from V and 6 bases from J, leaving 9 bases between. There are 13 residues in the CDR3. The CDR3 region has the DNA TGTGCCAGCAGAGTGACAGTTAATTCACCCCTCCACTTT. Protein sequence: CASRVTVNSPLHF.

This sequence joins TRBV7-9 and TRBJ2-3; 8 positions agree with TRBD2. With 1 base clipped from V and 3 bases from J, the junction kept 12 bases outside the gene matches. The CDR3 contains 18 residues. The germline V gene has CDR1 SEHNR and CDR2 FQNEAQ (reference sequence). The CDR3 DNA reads TGTGCCAGCAGCTTAGGTTTTCTGGCGGGAGGCAGAACAGATACGCAGTATTTT. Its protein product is CASSLGFLAGGRTDTQYF.

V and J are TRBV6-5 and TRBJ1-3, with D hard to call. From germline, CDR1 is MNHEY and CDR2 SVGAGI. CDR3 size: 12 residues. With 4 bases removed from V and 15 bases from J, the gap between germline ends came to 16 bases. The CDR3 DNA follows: TGTGCCAGCAGTTCCCCGGGCCGGGAGGAATATTTT. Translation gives CASSSPGREEYF.

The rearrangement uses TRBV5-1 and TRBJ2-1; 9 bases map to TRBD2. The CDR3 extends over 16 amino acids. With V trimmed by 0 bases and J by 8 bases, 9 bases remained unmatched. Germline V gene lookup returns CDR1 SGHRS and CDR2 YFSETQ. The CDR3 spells CASSLALGTSMDEQFF. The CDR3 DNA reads TGCGCCAGCAGCTTGGCCCTAGGGACTAGCATGGATGAGCAGTTCTTC. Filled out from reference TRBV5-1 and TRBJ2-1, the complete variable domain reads KAGVTQTPRYLIKTRGQQVTLSCSPISGHRSVSWYQQTPGQGLQFLFEYFSETQRNKGNFPGRFSGRQFSNSRSEMNVSTLELGDSALYLCASSLALGTSMDEQFFGPGTRLTVL.

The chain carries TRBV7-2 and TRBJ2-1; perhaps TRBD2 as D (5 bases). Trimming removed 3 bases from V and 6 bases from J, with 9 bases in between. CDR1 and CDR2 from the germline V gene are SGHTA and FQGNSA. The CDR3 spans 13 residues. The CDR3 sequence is CASSFGLVNEQFF. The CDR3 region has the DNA TGTGCCAGCAGCTTCGGACTGGTCAATGAGCAGTTCTTC.

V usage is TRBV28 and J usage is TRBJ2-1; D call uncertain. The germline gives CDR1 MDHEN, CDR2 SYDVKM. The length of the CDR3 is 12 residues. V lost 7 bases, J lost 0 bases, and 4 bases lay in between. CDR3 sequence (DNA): TGTGCCAGCACTATCTCCTACAATGAGCAGTTCTTC. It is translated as CASTISYNEQFF.

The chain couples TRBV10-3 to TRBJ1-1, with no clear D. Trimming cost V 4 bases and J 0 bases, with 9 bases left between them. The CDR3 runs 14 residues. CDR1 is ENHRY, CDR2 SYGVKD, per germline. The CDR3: CAISGGRMNTEAFF. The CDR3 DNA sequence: TGTGCCATCAGTGGAGGCAGAATGAACACTGAAGCTTTCTTT.

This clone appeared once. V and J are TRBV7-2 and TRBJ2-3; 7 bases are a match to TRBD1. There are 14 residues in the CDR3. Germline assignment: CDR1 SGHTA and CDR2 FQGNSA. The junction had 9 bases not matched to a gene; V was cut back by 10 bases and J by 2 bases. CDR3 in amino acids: CATRLRGLTDTQYF. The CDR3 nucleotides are TGTGCCACCCGTCTGAGGGGGCTCACAGATACGCAGTATTTT.

CDR3 DNA: TGTGCCAGCTCACCAAAAGGGGGACTAGCGGGAGCTTTCAACACAGATACGCAGTATTTT. Translation gives CASSPKGGLAGAFNTDTQYF. V is TRBV18 and J is TRBJ2-3; 14 bases map to TRBD2. This CDR3 spans 20 amino acids. The germline gives CDR1 KGHSH, CDR2 LQKENI. V gave up 2 bases and J gave up 2 bases; unmatched junction bases: 12.

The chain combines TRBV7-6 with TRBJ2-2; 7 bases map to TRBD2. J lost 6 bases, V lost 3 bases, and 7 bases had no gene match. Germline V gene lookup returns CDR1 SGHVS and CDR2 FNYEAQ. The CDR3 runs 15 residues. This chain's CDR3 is CASSLRGLEAGELFF. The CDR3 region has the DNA TGTGCCAGCAGCTTGCGAGGACTAGAGGCCGGGGAGCTGTTTTTT.

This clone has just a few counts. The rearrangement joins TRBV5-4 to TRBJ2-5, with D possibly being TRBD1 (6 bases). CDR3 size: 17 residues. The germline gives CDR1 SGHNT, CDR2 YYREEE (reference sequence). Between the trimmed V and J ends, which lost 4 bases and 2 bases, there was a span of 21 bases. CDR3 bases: TGTGCCAGCAGCCGAATGGAGGACAGCCGGATTCAAGAGACCCAGTACTTC. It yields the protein CASSRMEDSRIQETQYF.

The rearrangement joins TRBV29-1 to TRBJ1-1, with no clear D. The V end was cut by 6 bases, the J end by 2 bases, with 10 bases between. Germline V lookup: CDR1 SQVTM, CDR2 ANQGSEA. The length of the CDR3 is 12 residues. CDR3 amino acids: CSVYGINTEAFF. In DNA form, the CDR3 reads TGCAGCGTATACGGGATTAACACTGAAGCTTTCTTT.

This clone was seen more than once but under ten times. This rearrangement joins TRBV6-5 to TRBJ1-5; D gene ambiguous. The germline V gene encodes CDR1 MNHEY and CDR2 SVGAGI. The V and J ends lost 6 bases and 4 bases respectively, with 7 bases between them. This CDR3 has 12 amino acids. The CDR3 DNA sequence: TGTGCCAGCAGCGGTCGGAATCAGCCCCAGCATTTT. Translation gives CASSGRNQPQHF.

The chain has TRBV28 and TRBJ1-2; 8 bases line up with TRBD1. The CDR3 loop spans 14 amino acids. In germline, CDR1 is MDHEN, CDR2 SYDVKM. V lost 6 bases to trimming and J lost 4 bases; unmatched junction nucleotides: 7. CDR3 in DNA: TGTGCCAGCAGACCTCAGGGGGCGTCCTATGGCTACACCTTC. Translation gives CASRPQGASYGYTF.

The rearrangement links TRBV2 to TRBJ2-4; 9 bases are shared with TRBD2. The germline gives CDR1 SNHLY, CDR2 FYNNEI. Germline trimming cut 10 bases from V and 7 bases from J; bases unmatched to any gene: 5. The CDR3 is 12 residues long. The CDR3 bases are TGTGCCAATAGCGGGGGATCGAACATTCAGTACTTC. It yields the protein CANSGGSNIQYF.